Listed below are T cell receptor beta chains from one sample, sequenced in a study of shared clonotypes between healthy human individuals. This table comes from immunoSEQ multiplex PCR, and its TCRdb copy is limited to in-frame clones, with some not included. Among roughly 2.2 million clones, more than 85% were seen once, and the ten largest hold about 0.41%. The sequenced sample consisted of naive CD4+ T cells from PBMCs. The receptors here all came from a man between 18 and 35 years old in good health. Some clones in this sample may be carry-over from other donors' samples. Both conserved end residues are part of each CDR3. A D gene is named only where the DNA matches it firmly. Some rows mark clone size as missing; the rest say once, few, many or name a class of expanded clone.

CDR3 protein,CDR3 DNA,V gene,clone size,D gene,J gene
CASSEGGGGYEQYF,TGTGCCAGCAGTGAAGGGGGAGGGGGCTACGAGCAGTACTTC,TRBV2,.,.,TRBJ2-7
CSVEGLAGEPYNEQFF,TGCAGCGTTGAGGGACTAGCGGGAGAGCCCTACAATGAGCAGTTCTTC,TRBV29-1,.,TRBD2,TRBJ2-1
CAWTKSFQGYEQYF,TGTGCCTGGACGAAATCTTTCCAGGGCTACGAGCAGTACTTC,TRBV30,.,.,TRBJ2-7
CASSWDRSTDTQYF,TGTGCCAGCAGCTGGGACAGAAGCACAGATACGCAGTATTTT,TRBV5-8,.,TRBD1,TRBJ2-3
CASSPGLASEQFF,TGTGCCAGCAGCCCGGGACTAGCTAGTGAGCAGTTCTTC,TRBV11-3,.,TRBD2,TRBJ2-1
CATSRDLGQGGTGELFF,TGTGCCACCAGCAGAGATCTGGGACAGGGAGGAACCGGGGAGCTGTTTTTT,TRBV15,.,TRBD1,TRBJ2-2
CASLRGSGANVLTF,TGTGCCAGCCTACGGGGCTCTGGGGCCAACGTCCTGACTTTC,TRBV2,.,.,TRBJ2-6
CASSLYSGSYEQYF,TGTGCCAGCAGCTTGTATTCAGGTTCCTACGAGCAGTACTTC,TRBV5-5,.,.,TRBJ2-7
CASSRDSQETQYF,TGCGCCAGCAGCCGGGACAGCCAAGAGACCCAGTACTTC,TRBV5-1,.,TRBD1,TRBJ2-5
CAISTSDLDNEKLFF,TGTGCCATCAGTACGAGTGACCTCGATAATGAAAAACTGTTTTTT,TRBV10-3,.,.,TRBJ1-4
CASSIGSFPSGANVLTF,TGTGCCAGTAGTATAGGCAGTTTCCCCTCTGGGGCCAACGTCCTGACTTTC,TRBV19,.,.,TRBJ2-6
CASSKAGANYEQYF,TGTGCCAGCTCCAAGGCAGGGGCCAACTACGAGCAGTACTTC,TRBV28,.,.,TRBJ2-7
CASSLWADLNTEAFF,TGTGCCAGCAGTTTATGGGCGGACCTGAACACTGAAGCTTTCTTT,TRBV28,few,.,TRBJ1-1
CASNHGNTIYF,TGTGCCAGCAACCATGGAAACACCATATATTTT,TRBV6-5,.,.,TRBJ1-3
CASSLGVLGNEQFF,TGCGCCAGCAGCCTTGGCGTGCTCGGGAATGAGCAGTTCTTC,TRBV5-1,.,.,TRBJ2-1
CASTKQGANQPQHF,TGTGCCAGTACCAAACAGGGGGCAAATCAGCCCCAGCATTTT,TRBV19,.,TRBD1,TRBJ1-5
CASSSEFSGEYGYTF,TGCGCCAGCAGCTCCGAATTCTCAGGGGAGTATGGCTACACCTTC,TRBV5-1,.,.,TRBJ1-2
CASSFSAYRDNEQFF,TGTGCCAGCAGCTTCTCAGCGTATCGGGACAATGAGCAGTTCTTC,TRBV11-1,.,.,TRBJ2-1
CASSPRQFYEQYF,TGTGCCAGCTCACCACGCCAATTCTACGAGCAGTACTTC,TRBV18,.,.,TRBJ2-7
CASSPGQLNEKLFF,TGTGCCAGCAGTCCGGGACAGTTAAATGAAAAACTGTTTTTT,TRBV28,.,TRBD1,TRBJ1-4
CASSFYGGGDTDTQYF,TGTGCCAGCAGCTTTTACGGTGGCGGCGACACAGATACGCAGTATTTT,TRBV7-9,.,.,TRBJ2-3
CASSGGHDQPQHF,TGTGCCAGCAGTGGGGGACACGATCAGCCCCAGCATTTT,TRBV6-1,few,.,TRBJ1-5
CASILPPDTQHNYGYTF,TGTGCCAGCATCCTGCCCCCGGACACCCAACACAACTATGGCTACACCTTC,TRBV2,once,.,TRBJ1-2
CASTVGVETQYF,TGTGCCAGCACCGTGGGGGTTGAGACCCAGTACTTC,TRBV25-1,.,.,TRBJ2-5
CASSLFNGGTYNEQFF,TGTGCCAGCAGTTTATTCAATGGTGGGACCTACAATGAGCAGTTCTTC,TRBV28,.,.,TRBJ2-1
CSVEAGGLYGYTF,TGCAGCGTTGAAGCAGGGGGGCTCTATGGCTACACCTTC,TRBV29-1,.,TRBD1,TRBJ1-2
CASRGPESSYNSPLHF,TGTGCCAGCAGGGGGCCCGAGAGCTCCTATAATTCACCCCTCCACTTT,TRBV2,.,.,TRBJ1-6
CASSFGGSNQPQHF,TGTGCCAGCAGTTTTGGGGGGAGCAATCAGCCCCAGCATTTT,TRBV28,.,.,TRBJ1-5
CASSPPHDAGANVLTF,TGCGCCAGCAGCCCCCCCCATGACGCGGGGGCCAACGTCCTGACTTTC,TRBV5-1,.,.,TRBJ2-6
CASSPRPGTSGSYEQYF,TGTGCCAGCAGCCCCCGCCCCGGGACTAGCGGGAGTTACGAGCAGTACTTC,TRBV7-3,.,TRBD2,TRBJ2-7
CASSPKSGSSYEQYF,TGTGCCAGCAGTCCGAAAAGCGGGAGCTCCTACGAGCAGTACTTC,TRBV27,.,TRBD2,TRBJ2-7
CASAGWGTEAFF,TGTGCCAGCGCAGGGTGGGGCACTGAAGCTTTCTTT,TRBV7-9,.,.,TRBJ1-1
CASSLVASEYEQYF,TGTGCCAGCAGCTTAGTGGCTAGCGAGTACGAGCAGTACTTC,TRBV7-2,.,.,TRBJ2-7
CASSGQLANTGELFF,TGTGCCAGCAGTGGACAGCTAGCGAACACCGGGGAGCTGTTTTTT,TRBV6-6,.,.,TRBJ2-2
CASSLEGTNYGYTF,TGCGCCAGCAGCTTGGAGGGGACAAACTATGGCTACACCTTC,TRBV5-1,few,.,TRBJ1-2
CSVATERVGTQYF,TGCAGCGTTGCGACTGAAAGGGTCGGGACCCAGTACTTC,TRBV29-1,.,.,TRBJ2-5
CASSLGVSTDTQYF,TGTGCCAGCAGCTTAGGGGTTAGTACAGATACGCAGTATTTT,TRBV7-9,.,.,TRBJ2-3
CASGTSGISYNEQFF,TGTGCCAGTGGGACTAGCGGGATCTCCTACAATGAGCAGTTCTTC,TRBV21-1,.,.,TRBJ2-1
CSVTQTGRETQYF,TGCAGCGTGACACAGACAGGGCGAGAGACCCAGTACTTC,TRBV29-1,.,TRBD1,TRBJ2-5
CASSPGIAGEETQYF,TGCGCCAGCAGTCCGGGGATAGCGGGAGAGGAGACCCAGTACTTC,TRBV4-1,.,TRBD2,TRBJ2-5
CASSHRTLVRAEAFF,TGTGCCAGCAGCCACAGGACCCTAGTGAGGGCTGAAGCTTTCTTT,TRBV6-5,.,.,TRBJ1-1
CASSPGRADQPQHF,TGTGCCAGCTCCCCCGGGCGGGCGGATCAGCCCCAGCATTTT,TRBV6-4,.,.,TRBJ1-5
CASRRTGLSGNIQYF,TGTGCCAGCAGGAGGACAGGCCTCTCTGGAAACATTCAGTACTTC,TRBV6-1,.,TRBD1,TRBJ2-4
CASSQANTSRREAFF,TGCGCCAGCAGTCAAGCAAATACGAGTCGACGTGAAGCTTTCTTT,TRBV23-1,once,.,TRBJ1-1
CASSDPVTRIDQETQYF,TGTGCCAGCAGTGACCCAGTTACCCGTATTGACCAAGAGACCCAGTACTTC,TRBV2,.,.,TRBJ2-5
CASSHGTSGSVQETQYF,TGCGCCAGCAGCCACGGGACTAGCGGGAGCGTCCAAGAGACCCAGTACTTC,TRBV4-1,.,TRBD2,TRBJ2-5
CSADDRGGTEAFF,TGCAGCGCTGATGACAGGGGGGGGACTGAAGCTTTCTTT,TRBV29-1,once,TRBD1,TRBJ1-1